One sample yielded the 32 T cell receptor beta chains listed below, sequenced in a study of blood T cell repertoires in COVID-19. Sequencing used immunoSEQ multiplex PCR; TCRdb keeps in-frame clones, though not all of them. The sample shows about 340,000 clones, roughly 90% of them seen only once. Sequenced material: PBMCs or T cells enriched from blood (not recorded which). The origin of the receptors is a woman aged 30 to 39 who had recovered from COVID-19.

This chain connects TRBV2 to TRBJ1-2; tentatively, D is TRBD1 (6 bases). Germline V lookup: CDR1 SNHLY, CDR2 FYNNEI. The CDR3 loop spans 12 amino acids. V lost 7 bases and J lost 4, with 10 bases in between. The CDR3: CASTRTVYGYTF. For the CDR3, the DNA is TGTGCCAGCACTCGGACAGTCTATGGCTACACCTTC. Variable domain in full (rest from reference TRBV2 and TRBJ1-2): EPEVTQTPSHQVTQMGQEVILRCVPISNHLYFYWYRQILGQKVEFLVSFYNNEISEKSEIFDDQFSVERPDGSNFTLKIRSTKLEDSAMYFCASTRTVYGYTFGSGTRLTVV.

V gene TRBV9 combines with J gene TRBJ1-1, with no clear D. This CDR3 contains 14 residues. The germline CDR1 and CDR2 sequences are SGDLS and YYNGEE. V was trimmed by 0 bases and J by 5 bases, leaving 11 bases between them. This CDR3 reads CASSVGQTGTEAFF. CDR3 bases: TGTGCCAGCAGCGTAGGTCAGACGGGGACTGAAGCTTTCTTT.

V and J are TRBV7-2 and TRBJ2-5; D is perhaps TRBD1 (5 bases). The germline gives CDR1 SGHTA, CDR2 FQGNSA. The CDR3 consists of 14 residues. Trimming removed 2 bases from V and 3 bases from J, with 10 bases in between. CDR3 nucleotides: TGTGCCAGCAGCTTATGGGGCAGGGAAGAGACCCAGTACTTC. Its translation is CASSLWGREETQYF.

This rearrangement joins TRBV6-1 to TRBJ1-2; TRBD1 agrees at 7 bases. The trim removed 3 bases at V and 4 bases at J, leaving 5 bases unmatched. The germline V gene has CDR1 MNHNS and CDR2 SASEGT. This CDR3 spans 14 amino acids. Here the CDR3 DNA reads TGTGCCAGCAGTGACCGACAGGGAGGCTATGGCTACACCTTC. Residues: CASSDRQGGYGYTF.

This rearrangement joins TRBV19 to TRBJ2-1, with 7 bases aligning to TRBD1. Germline V gene data show CDR1 as LNHDA and CDR2 as SQIVND (reference sequence). This CDR3 is built from 14 residues. V was pared by 10 bases and J by 4 bases, with 10 bases of the junction left unmatched. CDR3 loop: CATNSRQGYNEQFF. The DNA of the CDR3 is TGTGCCACCAATTCCAGACAGGGATACAATGAGCAGTTCTTC.

V and J are TRBV6-2 or TRBV6-3 and TRBJ2-3; 11 nucleotides align to TRBD2. The CDR3 consists of 18 residues. V trimming: 4 bases; J trimming: 1 base; junction bases outside the gene matches: 10. Germline CDR1 reads MNHEY; CDR2 reads SVGEGT. The DNA for the CDR3 is TGTGCCAGCAGTTCCGGACTAGCGGGTCGACCTGGCACAGATACGCAGTATTTT. Its protein product is CASSSGLAGRPGTDTQYF.

The rearrangement uses TRBV4-3 and TRBJ2-6; D not resolved. V shed 1 base and J shed 0 bases, with 10 bases lying between them. This CDR3 has 17 amino acids. CDR1 and CDR2 from the germline V gene are LGHNA and YSLEER. CDR3 DNA: TGCGCCAGCAGCCAAGGGCACAAGAACTCTGGGGCCAACGTCCTGACTTTC. Its translation is CASSQGHKNSGANVLTF.

The rearrangement joins TRBV7-9 to TRBJ1-2, with a weak D call TRBD1 (5 bases). This CDR3 comprises 12 residues. Trimming took off 5 bases at V and 7 bases at J, with 11 bases between the two ends. Looked up from germline, CDR1 is SEHNR and CDR2 is FQNEAQ (reference sequence). The CDR3 sequence: CASSGGAGGYTF. The CDR3 nucleotides are TGTGCCAGCAGCGGAGGGGCGGGTGGCTACACCTTC.

V gene TRBV11-3 combines with J gene TRBJ2-2; the match to TRBD1 covers 10 bases. Germline V CDR1 and CDR2: SGHNT, YENEEA. The CDR3 totals 15 residues. V lost 5 bases to trimming and J lost 5 bases; unmatched junction nucleotides: 5. The CDR3 sequence is CASSKDRGGTGELFF. The CDR3 coding sequence is TGTGCCAGCAGCAAGGACAGGGGGGGGACCGGGGAGCTGTTTTTT.

The genes are TRBV28 and TRBJ2-1; possible D gene TRBD1, 5 bases. V gave up 6 bases and J gave up 4 bases, with 13 bases separating them. Germline CDR1 is MDHEN and CDR2 is SYDVKM. CDR3 length equals 14 residues. CDR3 DNA: TGTGCCAGCAGCCCTTTTCAGGGTTACAATGAGCAGTTCTTC. Encoded protein: CASSPFQGYNEQFF.

The DNA of the CDR3 is TGTGCCAGCAGCCTCTATGGCAGGCGGGGGCCTACCGGGGAGCTGTTTTTT. Its protein is CASSLYGRRGPTGELFF. The chain couples TRBV4-2 to TRBJ2-2; D possibly corresponds to TRBD2 (7 bases). The ends were cut back, 4 bases at V and 5 bases at J, with 20 bases in the middle. The CDR3 is 17 amino acids. The germline V gene encodes CDR1 LGHNA and CDR2 YNFKEQ.

This rearrangement joins TRBV19 to TRBJ2-7; 8 nucleotides align to TRBD2. Germline values: CDR1 LNHDA, CDR2 SQIVND (reference sequence). This CDR3 has 16 amino acids. The J segment lost 7 bases and the V segment lost 6 bases, leaving 17 bases of the junction unmatched. The CDR3 spells CASRGGPAGGIREQYF. CDR3 in DNA: TGTGCCAGTAGAGGGGGACCGGCGGGAGGAATACGGGAGCAGTACTTC.

This chain connects TRBV15 to TRBJ1-1; possible D gene TRBD1, 6 bases. The V gene's germline CDR1 is LNHNV and CDR2 YYDKDF (reference sequence). Deletions cut 1 base from V and 0 bases from J, with 9 bases between. The CDR3 is 15 amino acids. DNA of the CDR3: TGTGCCACCAGCAGAGGACAGGTCCTGAACACTGAAGCTTTCTTT. Its translation: CATSRGQVLNTEAFF.

This chain connects TRBV7-9 to TRBJ1-2, with D tentatively TRBD1 (5 bases). V dropped 5 bases and J dropped 4 bases, with 8 bases sitting between them. The CDR3 loop spans 12 amino acids. The V gene's germline CDR1 is SEHNR and CDR2 FQNEAQ (reference sequence). CDR3 nucleotide sequence: TGTGCCAGCAGCCGACAGCCCTATGGCTACACCTTC. Protein product: CASSRQPYGYTF.

The V and J genes are TRBV4-1 and TRBJ1-4; D is unresolved. The CDR3 is 16 residues long. The germline V gene has CDR1 MGHRA and CDR2 YSYEKL. V lost 0 bases, J lost 12 bases, and 20 bases lay in between. CDR3 sequence (DNA): TGCGCCAGCAGCCAAGAACGAGGGAGGGCGGCGGAGGAACTGTTTTTT. This codes for CASSQERGRAAEELFF.

The V call is TRBV9, the J call TRBJ1-4; 7 nucleotides match TRBD1. The CDR3 covers 15 residues. V gave up 3 bases and J gave up 8 bases; unmatched junction bases: 10. The germline V gene encodes CDR1 SGDLS and CDR2 YYNGEE. CDR3 loop: CASSATTGVGEKLFF. The CDR3 coding sequence is TGTGCCAGCAGCGCCACTACAGGGGTCGGAGAAAAACTGTTTTTT.

The chain couples TRBV6-2 or TRBV6-3 to TRBJ2-1; D possibly corresponds to TRBD2 (6 bases). V gave up 5 bases and J gave up 5 bases, with 16 bases separating them. Germline CDR1 MNHEY, CDR2 SVGEGT. The CDR3 has 15 amino acids. CDR3 sequence reads: CASSVAGTADNEQFF. As DNA, the CDR3 is TGTGCCAGCAGTGTCGCCGGGACTGCTGACAATGAGCAGTTCTTC.

The chain links TRBV13 to TRBJ2-3; TRBD2 aligns across 8 bases. CDR1 and CDR2 from the germline V gene are PRHDT and FYEKMQ (reference sequence). Losses at the gene ends were 4 bases for V and 3 bases for J; bases not matched to a gene: 9. CDR3 length: 16 residues. The chain's CDR3 is CASSSHSGEGTDTQYF. The CDR3 DNA reads TGTGCCAGCAGCTCACATAGCGGGGAGGGGACAGATACGCAGTATTTT.

This clone was recorded once. CDR3 nucleotide sequence: TGTGCCACCAGTGATTCTTTGTATCAGCCCCAGCATTTT. It yields the protein CATSDSLYQPQHF. V gene TRBV24-1 combines with J gene TRBJ1-5; D is undetermined. The CDR3 covers 13 residues. Trimming pared 2 bases from V and 5 bases from J, leaving 6 bases between. The V gene's germline CDR1 is KGHDR and CDR2 SFDVKD.

Written as DNA, the CDR3 is TGTGCCAGCAGCGGGACAGGGGGATACATTCAGTACTTC. Residues: CASSGTGGYIQYF. The chain joins TRBV14 to TRBJ2-4, with 11 positions matching TRBD1. Germline lookup yields CDR1 SGHDN and CDR2 FVKESK. This CDR3 comprises 13 residues. J lost 8 bases, V lost 5 bases, and 2 bases had no gene match.

The chain combines TRBV2 with TRBJ1-1; D unresolved. V was clipped by 7 bases and J by 0 bases, with 9 bases between them. In germline, CDR1 is SNHLY, CDR2 FYNNEI. CDR3 length: 13 residues. CDR3 protein: CASKVQMNTEAFF. The CDR3 DNA reads TGTGCCAGCAAGGTACAGATGAACACTGAAGCTTTCTTT.

The chain links TRBV6-5 to TRBJ2-3, with TRBD2 matching over 8 bases. The CDR3 is 16 residues long. Unmatched junction bases numbered 9, after V lost 2 bases and J lost 5 bases. Germline loops: CDR1 MNHEY, CDR2 SVGAGI. Here the CDR3 DNA reads TGTGCCAGCAGTTACGGTCCAGCGGGAGCGATAGATACGCAGTATTTT. Translated: CASSYGPAGAIDTQYF.

This chain links TRBV4-1 with TRBJ1-4; 8 bases align to TRBD1. CDR1 is MGHRA and CDR2 is YSYEKL in the germline V gene. The CDR3 has 16 amino acids. After removal of 1 base from V and 7 bases from J, the junction contained 8 bases not matched to a gene. This chain's CDR3 is CASSQGGTGVGEKLFF. CDR3 nucleotides: TGCGCCAGCAGCCAAGGCGGGACAGGTGTGGGTGAAAAACTGTTTTTT.

The genes are TRBV11-2 and TRBJ1-4, with TRBD1 matching 11 bases. The length of the CDR3 is 16 residues. V shed 11 bases, J shed 3 bases, and the junction held 11 bases outside the gene matches. Germline values: CDR1 SGHAT, CDR2 FQNNGV. The CDR3 DNA reads as TGTGCCGGGAGGTGGACAGGGGGCATAGCTAATGAAAAACTGTTTTTT. This codes for CAGRWTGGIANEKLFF.

This rearrangement joins TRBV5-4 to TRBJ2-2; TRBD1 is a possible D gene (6 bases). The V gene's germline CDR1 is SGHNT and CDR2 YYREEE (reference sequence). The CDR3 is 15 residues long. V dropped 0 bases and J dropped 3 bases, with 9 bases sitting between them. The DNA for the CDR3 is TGTGCCAGCAGCTTGGGACAGGATCACACCGGGGAGCTGTTTTTT. It specifies CASSLGQDHTGELFF.

The chain couples TRBV2 to TRBJ1-1; D is unclear. V dropped 2 bases and J dropped 1 base, with 5 bases sitting between them. Germline lookup yields CDR1 SNHLY and CDR2 FYNNEI. The CDR3 consists of 13 residues. The CDR3 sequence is CASSERGNTEAFF. CDR3 DNA: TGTGCCAGCAGTGAACGAGGGAACACTGAAGCTTTCTTT.

This chain joins TRBV30 and TRBJ2-1, with 8 bases identical to TRBD1. Germline V gene lookup returns CDR1 GTSNPN and CDR2 SVGIG (reference sequence). The CDR3 has 15 amino acids. V trimming: 4 bases; J trimming: 4 bases; junction bases outside the gene matches: 9. The CDR3 sequence: CAWTGGQGIYNEQFF. The CDR3 DNA is TGTGCCTGGACCGGAGGACAGGGAATATACAATGAGCAGTTCTTC.

V is TRBV24-1 and J is TRBJ2-3, with D maybe TRBD1 (6 bases). Trimming shortened V by 4 bases and J by 0 bases, and 13 bases separated the two germline ends. The germline gives CDR1 KGHDR, CDR2 SFDVKD. This CDR3 has 16 residues. The CDR3 DNA reads as TGTGCCACCAGTGACTCAACGGGACAAAGCACAGATACGCAGTATTTT. Translation: CATSDSTGQSTDTQYF.

The count of this clone is one. This chain links TRBV4-1 with TRBJ1-3; TRBD1 matches at 9 bases. The CDR3 sequence is 19 residues long. CDR1 is MGHRA, CDR2 YSYEKL, per germline. V shed 0 bases, J shed 0 bases, and the junction held 9 bases outside the gene matches. CDR3 sequence: CASSQDRTGALSSGNTIYF. CDR3 sequence (DNA): TGCGCCAGCAGCCAAGATAGGACAGGGGCTCTATCCTCTGGAAACACCATATATTTT.

This chain uses TRBV6-5 with TRBJ2-3; D might be TRBD1 (5 bases). Trimming stripped 2 bases from V and 7 bases from J, with 13 bases between. The CDR3 runs to 14 residues. From germline, CDR1 is MNHEY and CDR2 SVGAGI. The CDR3 DNA sequence: TGTGCCAGCAGTTACCCCAACCAGGGATATACGCAGTATTTT. Its translation: CASSYPNQGYTQYF.

V gene TRBV4-1 combines with J gene TRBJ1-5, with 8 bases matching TRBD1. The CDR3 loop spans 15 amino acids. Looked up from germline, CDR1 is MGHRA and CDR2 is YSYEKL. V dropped 4 bases and J dropped 1; count of bases not matched to a gene: 3. Here the CDR3 reads CASSLQGASNQPQHF. CDR3 in DNA: TGCGCCAGCAGCCTGCAGGGGGCCAGCAATCAGCCCCAGCATTTT.

The chain combines TRBV9 with TRBJ2-1; D is possibly TRBD2 (6 bases). CDR1 is SGDLS and CDR2 is YYNGEE in the germline V gene. The V end was cut by 3 bases, the J end by 3 bases, with 16 bases between. This CDR3 contains 16 residues. The CDR3, as DNA: TGTGCCAGCAGCGGACATTTAGGGGAGGACTACAATGAGCAGTTCTTC. Its protein product is CASSGHLGEDYNEQFF.